These 10 T cell receptor beta chains share one sample of origin, sequenced in a study of T cells after yellow fever vaccination (dated by TCRdb to the late 2010s). To prepare the library, 5' RACE was applied. The reads were generated on an Illumina NovaSeq 6000. TCRdb reprocessed the public reads (quality trimming at Q25 with fastp, clone calling with MiXCR) and kept in-frame beta chains. Rows with a matching CDR3 protein are joined into one entry that keeps the most common DNA and genes. A total of about 320,000 distinct CDR3 sequences appear in this sample, about 11% of them only once. 3% to 3.5% of the sample goes to the ten largest clones. The intended sense of this specimen's treatment or condition label: live attenuated yellow fever vaccine strain. This sample comprised CD4+ T cells sorted from PBMCs, obtained 45 days after the yellow fever booster vaccination. All receptors come from a man aged 18 to 29 who received the YFV17D yellow fever vaccine.

This clonotype appeared a few times. The chain uses TRBV6-6 and TRBJ2-5; tentative D call: TRBD2 (5 bases). CDR1 MNHNY and CDR2 SVGAGI come from the germline V gene (reference sequence). The CDR3 is made up of 11 amino acids. The ends were cut back, 6 bases at V and 7 bases at J, with 9 bases in the middle. The CDR3 DNA reads as TGTGCCAGCAGACAACGGGGGACCCAGTACTTC. This codes for CASRQRGTQYF.

This clonotype was observed a few times. The J gene is TRBJ1-1, the V gene TRBV19; D ambiguous. Germline values: CDR1 LNHDA, CDR2 SQIVND (reference sequence). The CDR3 covers 13 residues. Between the trimmed V and J ends, which lost 4 bases and 1 base, there was a span of 7 bases. The CDR3: CASSTQRNTEAFF. The CDR3, as DNA: TGTGCCAGTAGTACCCAGAGGAACACTGAAGCTTTCTTT. The whole variable domain, filled in from reference TRBV19 and TRBJ1-1, reads DGGITQSPKYLFRKEGQNVTLSCEQNLNHDAMYWYRQDPGQGLRLIYYSQIVNDFQKGDIAEGYSVSREKKESFPLTVTSAQKNPTAFYLCASSTQRNTEAFFGQGTRLTVV.

This clonotype turned up a few times. The CDR3 DNA is TGTGCCAGCAGTTTATCCCCCAACAGCTTTGAGCAGTACGTC. It is translated as CASSLSPNSFEQYV. The chain uses TRBV27 and TRBJ2-7, with no clear D. The CDR3 is made up of 14 amino acids. V gave up 0 bases and J gave up 7 bases, with 13 bases separating them. Germline V gene sequence: CDR1 MNHEY, CDR2 SMNVEV (reference sequence).

The chain is built from TRBV6-6 and TRBJ1-5; TRBD1 might be the D (5 bases). Trimming removed 6 bases from V and 3 bases from J, with 12 bases in between. CDR3 size: 14 residues. From germline, CDR1 is MNHNY and CDR2 SVGAGI (reference sequence). Here the CDR3 reads CASRDGGNNQPQHF. The CDR3 DNA reads as TGTGCCAGCAGGGACGGGGGGAACAATCAGCCCCAGCATTTT.

This clonotype came up once. The chain couples TRBV5-1 to TRBJ2-1; no definite D call. The CDR3 is 14 residues long. CDR1 SGHRS and CDR2 YFSETQ come from the germline V gene. V lost 2 bases, J lost 5 bases, and 11 bases lay in between. Written as DNA, the CDR3 is TGCGCCAGCAGCTTCACTTTGGCGAACAATGAGCAGTTCTTC. This codes for CASSFTLANNEQFF. Full variable domain (outside the CDR3, taken from reference TRBV5-1 and TRBJ2-1): KAGVTQTPRYLIKTRGQQVTLSCSPISGHRSVSWYQQTPGQGLQFLFEYFSETQRNKGNFPGRFSGRQFSNSRSEMNVSTLELGDSALYLCASSFTLANNEQFFGPGTRLTVL.

This clonotype occurred many times. The chain joins TRBV7-6 to TRBJ2-6, with 16 bases that match TRBD2. Germline V gene sequence: CDR1 SGHVS, CDR2 FNYEAQ. The V segment lost 4 bases and the J segment 1 base; nucleotides outside the gene matches: 4. This CDR3 has 19 residues. The CDR3 DNA is TGTGCCAGCAGCTCGGGACTAGCGGGGGGGTGGTCTGGGGCCAACGTCCTGACTTTC. It is translated as CASSSGLAGGWSGANVLTF. Supplemented by reference TRBV7-6 and TRBJ2-6, the full variable domain reads GAGVSQSPRYKVTKRGQDVALRCDPISGHVSLYWYRQALGQGPEFLTYFNYEAQQDKSGLPNDRFSAERPEGSISTLTIQRTEQRDSAMYRCASSSGLAGGWSGANVLTFGAGSRLTVL.

The chain combines TRBV27 with TRBJ1-2, with TRBD1 identical over 8 bases. The CDR3 totals 18 residues. Looked up from germline, CDR1 is MNHEY and CDR2 is SMNVEV (reference sequence). The J segment lost 4 bases and the V segment lost 2 bases, leaving 15 bases of the junction unmatched. The CDR3 DNA follows: TGTGCCAGCAGTTTACTTCAGGGGGCGAAATGGGAGGGCTATGGCTACACCTTC. Translation gives CASSLLQGAKWEGYGYTF.

This clonotype was counted between two and nine times. The chain couples TRBV9 to TRBJ2-2, with D unresolved. CDR3 size: 13 residues. Between the trimmed V and J ends, which lost 6 bases and 6 bases, there was a span of 12 bases. Germline V gene data show CDR1 as SGDLS and CDR2 as YYNGEE. The CDR3 coding sequence is TGTGCCAGCACCGCCCCCGGGTCCGGGGAGCTGTTTTTT. Its protein product is CASTAPGSGELFF.

J is TRBJ2-7 and V is TRBV3-1, with D hard to call. The V gene lost 2 bases and the J gene lost 3 bases, with 14 bases spanning the gap. CDR3 length: 15 amino acids. Germline CDR1 and CDR2: LGHDT and YNNKEL (reference sequence). CDR3 sequence reads: CASSQNSYRVYEQYF. The CDR3 bases are TGTGCCAGCAGCCAAAATAGTTATCGGGTCTACGAGCAGTACTTC.

The rearrangement uses TRBV4-3 and TRBJ2-3, with 8 positions matching TRBD2. With 4 bases clipped from V and 4 bases from J, the junction kept 7 bases outside the gene matches. Germline V gene sequence: CDR1 LGHNA, CDR2 YSLEER. The CDR3 is 15 amino acids. CDR3: CASSRAGTRADTQYF. CDR3 bases: TGCGCCAGCAGCCGAGCCGGGACTAGAGCAGATACGCAGTATTTT.